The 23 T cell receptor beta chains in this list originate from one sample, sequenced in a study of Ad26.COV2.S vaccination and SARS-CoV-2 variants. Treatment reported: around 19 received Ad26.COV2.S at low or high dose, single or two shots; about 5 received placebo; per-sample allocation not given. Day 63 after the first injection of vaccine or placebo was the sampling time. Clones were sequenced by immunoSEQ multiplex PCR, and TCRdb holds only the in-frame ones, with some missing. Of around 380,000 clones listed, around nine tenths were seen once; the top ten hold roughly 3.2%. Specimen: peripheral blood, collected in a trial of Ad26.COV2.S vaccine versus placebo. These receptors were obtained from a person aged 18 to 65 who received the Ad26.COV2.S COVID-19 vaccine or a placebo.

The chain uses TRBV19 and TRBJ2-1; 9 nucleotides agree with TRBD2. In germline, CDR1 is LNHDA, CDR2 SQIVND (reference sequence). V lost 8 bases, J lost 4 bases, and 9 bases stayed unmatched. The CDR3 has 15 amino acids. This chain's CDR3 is CASPRLAGLYNEQFF. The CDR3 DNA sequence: TGTGCCAGTCCACGGCTAGCGGGGCTATACAATGAGCAGTTCTTC. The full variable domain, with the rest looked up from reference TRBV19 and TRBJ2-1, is DGGITQSPKYLFRKEGQNVTLSCEQNLNHDAMYWYRQDPGQGLRLIYYSQIVNDFQKGDIAEGYSVSREKKESFPLTVTSAQKNPTAFYLCASPRLAGLYNEQFFGPGTRLTVL.

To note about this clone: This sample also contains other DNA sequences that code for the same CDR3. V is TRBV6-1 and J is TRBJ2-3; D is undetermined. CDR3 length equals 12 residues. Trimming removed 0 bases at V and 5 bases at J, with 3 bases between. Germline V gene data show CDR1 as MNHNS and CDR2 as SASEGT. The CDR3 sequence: CASSEAEDTQYF. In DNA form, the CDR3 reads TGTGCCAGCAGTGAAGCGGAAGATACGCAGTATTTT.

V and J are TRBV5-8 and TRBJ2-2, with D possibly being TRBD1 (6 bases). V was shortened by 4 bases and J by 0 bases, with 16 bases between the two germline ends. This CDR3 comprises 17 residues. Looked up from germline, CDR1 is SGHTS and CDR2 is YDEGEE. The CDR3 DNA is TGTGCCAGCAGCCTTCGCAACAGGGCTCCGAACACCGGGGAGCTGTTTTTT. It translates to CASSLRNRAPNTGELFF.

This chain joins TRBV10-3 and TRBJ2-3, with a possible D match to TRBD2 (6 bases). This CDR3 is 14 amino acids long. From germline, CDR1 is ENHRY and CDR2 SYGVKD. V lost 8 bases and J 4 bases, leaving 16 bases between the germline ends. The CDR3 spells CAIGVGGIPDTQYF. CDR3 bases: TGTGCCATCGGCGTGGGAGGAATCCCAGATACGCAGTATTTT.

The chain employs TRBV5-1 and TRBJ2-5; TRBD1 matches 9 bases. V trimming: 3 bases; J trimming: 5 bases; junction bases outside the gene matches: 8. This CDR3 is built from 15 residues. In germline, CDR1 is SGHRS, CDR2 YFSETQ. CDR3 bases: TGCGCCAGCAGCTGGGTCCACAGGGGGCGGGAGACCCAGTACTTC. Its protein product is CASSWVHRGRETQYF.

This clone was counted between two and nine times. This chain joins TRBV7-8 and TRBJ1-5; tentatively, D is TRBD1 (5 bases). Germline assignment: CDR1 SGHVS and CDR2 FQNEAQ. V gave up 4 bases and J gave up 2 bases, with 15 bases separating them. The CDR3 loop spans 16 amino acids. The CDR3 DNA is TGTGCCAGCAGCTCGTGGGACCGGGGGGGCAATCAGCCCCAGCATTTT. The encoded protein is CASSSWDRGGNQPQHF. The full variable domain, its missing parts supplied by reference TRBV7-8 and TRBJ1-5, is GAGVSQSPRYKVAKRGQDVALRCDPISGHVSLFWYQQALGQGPEFLTYFQNEAQLDKSGLPSDRFFAERPEGSVSTLKIQRTQQEDSAVYLCASSSWDRGGNQPQHFGDGTRLSIL.

The CDR3 loop reads CASSFIRAYEQYF. CDR3 in DNA: TGTGCCAGCAGTTTTATCCGCGCCTACGAGCAGTACTTC. V usage is TRBV12-3 or TRBV12-4 and J usage is TRBJ2-7; D unclear. The ends were cut back, 3 bases at V and 2 bases at J, with 8 bases in the middle. This CDR3 is 13 amino acids long.

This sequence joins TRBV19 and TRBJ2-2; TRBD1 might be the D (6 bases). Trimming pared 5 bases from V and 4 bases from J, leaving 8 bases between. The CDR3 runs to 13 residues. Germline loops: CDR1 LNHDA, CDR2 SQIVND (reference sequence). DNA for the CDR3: TGTGCCAGTAGTGCAGGGGTCACCGGGGAGCTGTTTTTT. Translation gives CASSAGVTGELFF.

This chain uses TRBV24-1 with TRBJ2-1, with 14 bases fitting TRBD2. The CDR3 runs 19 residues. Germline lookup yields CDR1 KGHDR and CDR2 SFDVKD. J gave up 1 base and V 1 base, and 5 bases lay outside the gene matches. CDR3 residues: CATSDFRTSGGSSYNEQFF. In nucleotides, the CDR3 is TGTGCCACCAGTGATTTCCGGACTAGCGGGGGGTCATCCTACAATGAGCAGTTCTTC.

CDR3 in amino acids: CASSDSAPGGTGANVLTF. CDR3 DNA: TGTGCCAGCAGTGACTCGGCCCCAGGGGGCACTGGGGCCAACGTCCTGACTTTC. The gene calls are TRBV6-4 and TRBJ2-6; TRBD1 matches at 8 bases. Losses at the gene ends were 0 bases for V and 2 bases for J; bases not matched to a gene: 6. Germline CDR1 and CDR2: MRHNA and SNTAGT. The CDR3 is 18 residues long.

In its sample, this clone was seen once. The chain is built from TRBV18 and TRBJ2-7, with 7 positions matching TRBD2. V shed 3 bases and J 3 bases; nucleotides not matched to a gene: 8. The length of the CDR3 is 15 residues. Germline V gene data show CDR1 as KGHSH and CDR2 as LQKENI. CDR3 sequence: CASSPTNGGGYEQYF. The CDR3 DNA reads TGTGCCAGCTCACCTACTAATGGCGGGGGCTACGAGCAGTACTTC.

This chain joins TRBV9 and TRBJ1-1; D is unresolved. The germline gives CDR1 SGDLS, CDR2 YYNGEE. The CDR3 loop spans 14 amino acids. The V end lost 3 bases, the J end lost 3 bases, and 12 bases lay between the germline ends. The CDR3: CASSDLGADTEAFF. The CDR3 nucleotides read TGTGCCAGCAGCGACCTAGGAGCGGACACTGAAGCTTTCTTT.

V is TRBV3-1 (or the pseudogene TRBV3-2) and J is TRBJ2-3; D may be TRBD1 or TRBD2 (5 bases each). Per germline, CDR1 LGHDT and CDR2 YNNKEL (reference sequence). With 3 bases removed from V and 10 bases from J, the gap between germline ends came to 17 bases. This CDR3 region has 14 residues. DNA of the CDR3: TGTGCCAGCAGCCACCCATCCGGGGCTACCGCGCAGTATTTT. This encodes CASSHPSGATAQYF.

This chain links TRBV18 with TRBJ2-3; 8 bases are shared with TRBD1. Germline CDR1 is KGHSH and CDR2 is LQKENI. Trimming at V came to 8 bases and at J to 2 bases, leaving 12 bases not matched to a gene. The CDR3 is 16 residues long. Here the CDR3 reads CASQPPGQAFTDTQYF. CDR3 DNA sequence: TGTGCCAGCCAACCTCCGGGACAGGCCTTCACAGATACGCAGTATTTT.

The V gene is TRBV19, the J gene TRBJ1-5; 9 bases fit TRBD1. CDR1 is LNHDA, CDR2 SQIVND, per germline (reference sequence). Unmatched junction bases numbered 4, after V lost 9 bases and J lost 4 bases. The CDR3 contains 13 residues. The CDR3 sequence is CASQGTGNQPQHF. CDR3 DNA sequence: TGTGCCAGCCAGGGGACAGGGAATCAGCCCCAGCATTTT.

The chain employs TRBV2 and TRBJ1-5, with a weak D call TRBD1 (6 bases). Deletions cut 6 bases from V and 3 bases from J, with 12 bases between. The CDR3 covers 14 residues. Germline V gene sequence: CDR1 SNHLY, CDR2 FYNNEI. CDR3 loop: CASRPGTFNQPQHF. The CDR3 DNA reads TGTGCCAGCAGACCCGGGACATTCAATCAGCCCCAGCATTTT.

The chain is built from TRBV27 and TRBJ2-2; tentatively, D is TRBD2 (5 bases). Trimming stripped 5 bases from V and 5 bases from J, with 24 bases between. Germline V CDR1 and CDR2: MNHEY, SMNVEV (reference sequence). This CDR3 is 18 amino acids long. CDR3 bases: TGTGCCAGCAGTCGATACCCGGGATACTCTCAAAGGACCGGGGAGCTGTTTTTT. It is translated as CASSRYPGYSQRTGELFF.

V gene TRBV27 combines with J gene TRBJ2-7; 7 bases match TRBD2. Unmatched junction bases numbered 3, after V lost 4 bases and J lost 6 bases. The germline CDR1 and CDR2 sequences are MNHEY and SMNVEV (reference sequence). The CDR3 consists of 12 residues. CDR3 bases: TGTGCCAGCAGTTCTTCTAGCGGCGAGCAGTACTTC. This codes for CASSSSSGEQYF.

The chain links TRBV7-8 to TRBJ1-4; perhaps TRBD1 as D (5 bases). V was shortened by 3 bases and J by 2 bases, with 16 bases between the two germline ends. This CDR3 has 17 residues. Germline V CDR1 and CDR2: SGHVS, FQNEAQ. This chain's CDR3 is CASSFTRRGGTNEKLFF. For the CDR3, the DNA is TGTGCCAGCAGCTTCACAAGACGGGGGGGTACTAATGAAAAACTGTTTTTT. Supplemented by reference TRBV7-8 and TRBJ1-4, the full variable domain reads GAGVSQSPRYKVAKRGQDVALRCDPISGHVSLFWYQQALGQGPEFLTYFQNEAQLDKSGLPSDRFFAERPEGSVSTLKIQRTQQEDSAVYLCASSFTRRGGTNEKLFFGSGTQLSVL.

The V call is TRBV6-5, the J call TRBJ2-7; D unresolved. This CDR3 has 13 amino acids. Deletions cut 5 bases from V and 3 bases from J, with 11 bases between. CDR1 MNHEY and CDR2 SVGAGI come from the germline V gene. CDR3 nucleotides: TGTGCCAGCAGTAATAATCTGGGCTACGAGCAGTACTTC. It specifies CASSNNLGYEQYF.

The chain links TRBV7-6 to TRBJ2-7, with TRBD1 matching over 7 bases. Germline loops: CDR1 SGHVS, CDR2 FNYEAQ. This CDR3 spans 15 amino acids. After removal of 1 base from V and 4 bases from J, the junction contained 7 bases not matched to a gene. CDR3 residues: CASSLESGQTYEQYF. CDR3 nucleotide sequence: TGTGCCAGCAGCTTAGAGTCGGGACAGACTTACGAGCAGTACTTC. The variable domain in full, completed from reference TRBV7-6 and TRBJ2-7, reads GAGVSQSPRYKVTKRGQDVALRCDPISGHVSLYWYRQALGQGPEFLTYFNYEAQQDKSGLPNDRFSAERPEGSISTLTIQRTEQRDSAMYRCASSLESGQTYEQYFGPGTRLTVT.

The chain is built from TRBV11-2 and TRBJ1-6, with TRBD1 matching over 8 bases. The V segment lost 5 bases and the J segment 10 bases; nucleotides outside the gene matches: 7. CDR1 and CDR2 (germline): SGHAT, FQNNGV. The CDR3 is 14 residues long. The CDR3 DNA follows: TGTGCCAGCAGCCCGGACAGGGTGGGGTCACCCCTCCACTTT. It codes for CASSPDRVGSPLHF.

The DNA of the CDR3 is TGCAGCGTCTCGTGGGCAACCTATGGCTACACCTTC. Protein: CSVSWATYGYTF. The genes are TRBV29-1 and TRBJ1-2; no clear D. CDR1 and CDR2 from the germline V gene are SQVTM and ANQGSEA. V lost 6 bases, J lost 4 bases, and 12 bases lay in between. The CDR3 totals 12 residues. Drawing the rest from reference TRBV29-1 and TRBJ1-2, the complete variable domain is SAVISQKPSRDICQRGTSLTIQCQVDSQVTMMFWYRQQPGQSLTLIATANQGSEATYESGFVIDKFPISRPNLTFSTLTVSNMSPEDSSIYLCSVSWATYGYTFGSGTRLTVV.